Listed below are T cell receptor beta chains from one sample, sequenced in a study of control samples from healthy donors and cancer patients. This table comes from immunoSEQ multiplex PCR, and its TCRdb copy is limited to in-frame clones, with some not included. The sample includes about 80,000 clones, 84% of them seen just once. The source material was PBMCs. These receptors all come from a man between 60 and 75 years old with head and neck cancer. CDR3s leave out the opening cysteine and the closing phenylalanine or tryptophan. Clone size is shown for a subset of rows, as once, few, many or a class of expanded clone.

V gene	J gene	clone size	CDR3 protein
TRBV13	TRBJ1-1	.	ASSLLTRTTEAF
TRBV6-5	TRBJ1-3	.	ASFGTIGNTIY
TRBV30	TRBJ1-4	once	AQYRVSDGTTNEKLF
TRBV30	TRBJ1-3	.	AWMRTGSSGNTIY
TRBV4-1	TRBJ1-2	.	ASSQVTLRGAGRGYT
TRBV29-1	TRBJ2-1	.	SVGGIRTSGNSNEQF
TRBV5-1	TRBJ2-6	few	ASSIGQGAGGANVLT
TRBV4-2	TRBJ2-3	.	ASSQDFMGELTDTQY
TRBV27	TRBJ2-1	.	ASSLKPGLESF
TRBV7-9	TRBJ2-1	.	ASSLVTGVRNEQF
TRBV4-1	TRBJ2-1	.	ASSQVDLGLAGYNEQF
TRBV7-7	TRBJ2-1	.	ASSLQGAGGRDNEQF
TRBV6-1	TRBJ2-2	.	ASSDSYTGELF
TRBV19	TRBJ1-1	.	ASKYAGPNTGAF
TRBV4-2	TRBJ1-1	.	ASSQGSMNTEAF
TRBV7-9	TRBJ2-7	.	ASSRGLLSYEQY
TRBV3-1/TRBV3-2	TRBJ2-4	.	ASSPLTSGRRIQNIQY
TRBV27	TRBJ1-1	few	ASSLVQGAAEAF
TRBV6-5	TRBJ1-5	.	ASSYDPTQPQH
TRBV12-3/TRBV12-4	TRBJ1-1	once	ASSLRLITEAF